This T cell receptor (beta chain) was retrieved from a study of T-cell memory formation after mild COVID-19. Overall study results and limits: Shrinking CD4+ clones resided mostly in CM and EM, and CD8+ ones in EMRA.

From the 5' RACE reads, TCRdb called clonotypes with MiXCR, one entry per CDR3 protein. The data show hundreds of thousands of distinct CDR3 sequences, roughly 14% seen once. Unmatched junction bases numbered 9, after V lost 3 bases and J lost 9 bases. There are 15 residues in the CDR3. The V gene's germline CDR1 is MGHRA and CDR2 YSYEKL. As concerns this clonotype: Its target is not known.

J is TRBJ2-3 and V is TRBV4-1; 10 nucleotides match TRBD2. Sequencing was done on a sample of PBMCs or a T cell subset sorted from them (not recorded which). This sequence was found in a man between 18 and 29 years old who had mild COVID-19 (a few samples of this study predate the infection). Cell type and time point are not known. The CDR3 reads CASSHLAGAPYTQYF. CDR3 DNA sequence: TGCGCCAGCAGCCACCTAGCGGGGGCCCCATACACGCAGTATTTT.